This TCR beta chain comes out of a study of T-cell memory formation after mild COVID-19. At the level of the study: For the most part, TCR clusters were specific to one donor.

This clonotype has more than one count but fewer than ten. Antigen unknown. Barcoded TCR alpha and TCR beta cDNA libraries with UMIs came from 5'RACE using constant-segment primers. TCRdb independently ran MiXCR on the 5' RACE reads; one entry per CDR3 protein. The sample lists 200,000 to 300,000 distinct CDR3 sequences, 15% to 20% occurring once. Regarding the study as a whole: Day 15 to 85 contracting clones showed balanced CD4/CD8; day 15 to 37 expanders favored CD4+.

Trimming took 10 bases from V and 9 from J, leaving 20 bases between them. Germline values: CDR1 SGDLS, CDR2 YYNGEE. CDR3 size: 13 residues. The sequence was obtained from a man younger than 35 who had mild COVID-19 (a few samples of this study predate the infection). Cell type and time point are not known. The genes are TRBV9 and TRBJ2-1, with D possibly matching TRBD2 (5 bases). Sequencing was done on a sample of PBMCs or a T cell subset sorted from them (not recorded which). The CDR3 sequence is CARRSGYTGEQFF. The CDR3 nucleotides read TGTGCCCGTCGGAGCGGCTACACGGGTGAGCAGTTCTTC. Full variable domain (remainder filled in from reference TRBV9 and TRBJ2-1): DSGVTQTPKHLITATGQRVTLRCSPRSGDLSVYWYQQSLDQGLQFLIQYYNGEERAKGNILERFSAQQFPDLHSELNLSSLELGDSALYFCARRSGYTGEQFFGPGTRLTVL.